Below, 28 T cell receptor beta chains from the same sample are listed, as sequenced in a study of shared clonotypes between healthy human individuals. Method: immunoSEQ multiplex PCR; TCRdb's copy keeps in-frame clones and lacks some. The sample lists 780,000 or so clones, 55% to 80% occurring once. Sequencing was done on a sample of memory CD4+ T cells sorted from blood. Subset in this sample: CD45RA-negative fraction. These receptors were obtained from a woman aged 25 to 39 in good health.

The chain employs TRBV5-1 and TRBJ2-1; tentative D call: TRBD2 (6 bases). The V end was cut by 0 bases, the J end by 8 bases, with 9 bases between. Germline values: CDR1 SGHRS, CDR2 YFSETQ. The CDR3 covers 13 residues. CDR3 bases: TGCGCCAGCAGCTTGGGGGAGCGGGATGAGCAGTTCTTC. Its translation: CASSLGERDEQFF.

The rearrangement uses TRBV7-6 and TRBJ2-1, with 10 bases that match TRBD2. J gave up 6 bases and V 5 bases, and 7 bases lay outside the gene matches. The germline gives CDR1 SGHVS, CDR2 FNYEAQ. This CDR3 has 15 amino acids. CDR3 coding DNA: TGTGCCAGCAGCACCCTGCCTAGCGGGAGCAATGAGCAGTTCTTC. Its translation is CASSTLPSGSNEQFF.

This clone has only one observation. The V call is TRBV5-1, the J call TRBJ1-2; TRBD1 matches at 9 bases. Germline V gene lookup returns CDR1 SGHRS and CDR2 YFSETQ. The CDR3 has 12 residues. The V gene end was trimmed by 6 bases and the J gene end by 6 bases; junction bases not matched to a gene: 3. CDR3 amino acids: CASTGTGNGYTF. In nucleotides, the CDR3 is TGCGCCAGCACCGGGACAGGGAATGGCTACACCTTC.

This CDR3 is CASSGDRGYGYTF. CDR3 coding DNA: TGTGCCAGCAGCGGGGACAGGGGCTATGGCTACACCTTC. The chain joins TRBV5-6 to TRBJ1-2; 10 positions match TRBD1. From germline, CDR1 is SGHDT and CDR2 YYEEEE. V lost 4 bases and J lost 4; bases outside the gene matches: 1. The CDR3 contains 13 residues.

The chain combines TRBV7-8 with TRBJ2-1; D is perhaps TRBD2 (5 bases). This CDR3 comprises 16 residues. CDR1 and CDR2 from the germline V gene are SGHVS and FQNEAQ. V was clipped by 5 bases and J by 4 bases, with 18 bases between them. DNA of the CDR3: TGTGCCAGCAGCCCAAGGACGACTAACCGTTACAATGAGCAGTTCTTC. Amino acids: CASSPRTTNRYNEQFF.

This chain joins TRBV7-2 and TRBJ2-1; 9 nucleotides match TRBD2. Trimming removed 11 bases from V and 0 bases from J; junction bases left unmatched: 5. From germline, CDR1 is SGHTA and CDR2 FQGNSA. CDR3 size: 14 residues. The CDR3: CAGSGRRSYNEQFF. The CDR3 nucleotides are TGTGCCGGTAGCGGGAGACGCTCCTACAATGAGCAGTTCTTC. Combining the CDR3 with reference TRBV7-2 and TRBJ2-1 gives the whole variable domain GAGVSQSPSNKVTEKGKDVELRCDPISGHTALYWYRQSLGQGLEFLIYFQGNSAPDKSGLPSDRFSAERTGGSVSTLTIQRTQQEDSAVYLCAGSGRRSYNEQFFGPGTRLTVL.

J is TRBJ1-2 and V is TRBV28; no clear D. The V gene lost 5 bases and the J gene lost 4 bases, with 14 bases spanning the gap. CDR3 length: 14 residues. CDR1 MDHEN and CDR2 SYDVKM come from the germline V gene. CDR3 sequence (DNA): TGTGCCAGCAGTACGCAGCCCGGGGTCTATGGCTACACCTTC. Residues: CASSTQPGVYGYTF.

The chain links TRBV5-1 to TRBJ2-1, with D possibly being TRBD1 (7 bases). The CDR3 consists of 13 residues. CDR1 is SGHRS, CDR2 YFSETQ, per germline. Trimming left V 4 bases short and J 15 bases short, with 20 bases between. The CDR3 sequence is CASSRRQGSEGFF. The CDR3 DNA follows: TGCGCCAGCAGCCGACGACAGGGTTCGGAGGGGTTCTTC.

Concerning this clone: A junction end diverges from the germline sequence, so it may reflect a read error. V and J are TRBV7-9 and TRBJ2-1, with 9 positions matching TRBD1. CDR3 length: 10 amino acids. Germline CDR1 SEHNR, CDR2 FQNEAQ (reference sequence). CDR3 region: CASSSGTGLF. The CDR3 DNA follows: TGTGCCAGCAGCTCCGGGACAGGGCTCTTC.

The V call is TRBV9, the J call TRBJ2-1; TRBD2 agrees at 11 bases. V trimming: 0 bases; J trimming: 9 bases; junction bases outside the gene matches: 5. The CDR3 has 15 residues. Germline lookup yields CDR1 SGDLS and CDR2 YYNGEE. The CDR3 protein is CASSVDSGRAGEQFF. The CDR3 nucleotides read TGTGCCAGCAGCGTAGATAGCGGGAGGGCCGGTGAGCAGTTCTTC.

The chain has TRBV18 and TRBJ2-1; 10 bases line up with TRBD2. The CDR3 loop spans 16 amino acids. The ends lost 3 bases at V and 8 bases at J; junction bases unmatched: 10. Germline V lookup: CDR1 KGHSH, CDR2 LQKENI. The CDR3 DNA sequence: TGTGCCAGCTCACCCAATTTAGCGGGGGGAAGGGATGAGCAGTTCTTC. Protein product: CASSPNLAGGRDEQFF.

The chain links TRBV6-6 to TRBJ2-1; tentatively, D is TRBD1 (5 bases). Deletions cut 7 bases from V and 3 bases from J, with 19 bases between. The CDR3 extends over 16 amino acids. CDR1 and CDR2 (germline): MNHNY, SVGAGI (reference sequence). CDR3 nucleotides: TGTGCCAGCACAGTTACGTCGGCAGGGTTCTACAATGAGCAGTTCTTC. This translates into CASTVTSAGFYNEQFF.

As concerns this clone: A read error is likely here: a far larger clone is one base away. The CDR3 DNA reads as TGTGCCAGCAGCCTCGGGGGGACTAGCGGATTCACCGGGGAGCTGTTTTTT. Protein product: CASSLGGTSGFTGELFF. This chain connects TRBV11-2 to TRBJ2-2; 11 bases map to TRBD2. Germline CDR1 and CDR2: SGHAT and FQNNGV. Losses at the gene ends were 5 bases for V and 4 bases for J; bases not matched to a gene: 9. The CDR3 contains 17 residues.

The V gene is TRBV5-1, the J gene TRBJ2-5; weak D call: TRBD2 (6 bases). The germline V gene has CDR1 SGHRS and CDR2 YFSETQ. V lost 6 bases and J 1 base, leaving 13 bases between the germline ends. The CDR3 loop spans 14 amino acids. The CDR3 bases are TGCGCCAGCACCCTACAGACTAGCCAAGAGACCCAGTACTTC. It encodes CASTLQTSQETQYF. The variable domain in full, with the rest retrieved from reference TRBV5-1 and TRBJ2-5, is KAGVTQTPRYLIKTRGQQVTLSCSPISGHRSVSWYQQTPGQGLQFLFEYFSETQRNKGNFPGRFSGRQFSNSRSEMNVSTLELGDSALYLCASTLQTSQETQYFGPGTRLLVL.

The chain carries TRBV2 and TRBJ2-7; the match to TRBD2 covers 8 bases. This CDR3 has 14 amino acids. With 4 bases clipped from V and 4 bases from J, the junction kept 6 bases outside the gene matches. The germline V gene encodes CDR1 SNHLY and CDR2 FYNNEI. The CDR3 coding sequence is TGTGCCAGCAGTGGGATAGCGGGACGATACGAGCAGTACTTC. Its translation: CASSGIAGRYEQYF.

V usage is TRBV27 and J usage is TRBJ2-7, with 7 bases that match TRBD2. Germline V gene sequence: CDR1 MNHEY, CDR2 SMNVEV (reference sequence). The CDR3 has 13 amino acids. V dropped 2 bases and J dropped 5; count of bases not matched to a gene: 3. CDR3 sequence (DNA): TGTGCCAGCAGTTTAATTACTAGCGACGAGCAGTACTTC. Translation gives CASSLITSDEQYF.

The rearrangement joins TRBV7-9 to TRBJ1-2; 8 nucleotides agree with TRBD1. Germline V gene lookup returns CDR1 SEHNR and CDR2 FQNEAQ (reference sequence). CDR3 length: 13 amino acids. Germline trimming cut 3 bases from V and 6 bases from J; bases unmatched to any gene: 3. CDR3 region: CASSFGQGHGYTF. The CDR3 nucleotides are TGTGCCAGCAGCTTTGGACAGGGCCATGGCTACACCTTC.

The J gene is TRBJ2-1, the V gene TRBV15; the match to TRBD2 covers 12 bases. This CDR3 spans 16 amino acids. Looked up from germline, CDR1 is LNHNV and CDR2 is YYDKDF (reference sequence). Germline trimming cut 3 bases from V and 6 bases from J; bases unmatched to any gene: 6. In DNA, the CDR3 is TGTGCCACCAGCAGGGCCCTAGCGGGAGGGATCAATGAGCAGTTCTTC. This encodes CATSRALAGGINEQFF.

The CDR3 loop reads CASSVAARAGANVLTF. The CDR3 nucleotides read TGTGCCAGCAGCGTAGCTGCCAGGGCCGGGGCCAACGTCCTGACTTTC. The genes are TRBV9 and TRBJ2-6; D may be TRBD1 (5 bases). Germline V CDR1 and CDR2: SGDLS, YYNGEE. V was cut by 0 bases and J by 4 bases, with 11 bases left in between. The CDR3 extends over 16 amino acids.

V and J are TRBV2 and TRBJ1-1; D may be TRBD1 (6 bases). The CDR3 extends over 14 amino acids. Germline CDR1 reads SNHLY; CDR2 reads FYNNEI. V shed 7 bases and J shed 1 base, with 13 bases lying between them. In DNA, the CDR3 is TGTGCCAGCACCCTCGGACAGAGGAACACTGAAGCTTTCTTT. It codes for CASTLGQRNTEAFF.

This clone was detected only once. The J gene is TRBJ1-1, the V gene TRBV6-5; TRBD1 might be the D (5 bases). CDR1 MNHEY and CDR2 SVGAGI come from the germline V gene. The CDR3 extends over 12 amino acids. V was clipped by 5 bases and J by 9 bases, with 13 bases between them. This chain's CDR3 is CASSAPGRQAFF. In DNA form, the CDR3 reads TGTGCCAGCAGTGCCCCAGGGAGGCAAGCTTTCTTT.

V and J are TRBV5-6 and TRBJ2-1, with 9 bases matching TRBD2. This CDR3 contains 19 residues. The J segment lost 2 bases and the V segment lost 3 bases, leaving 15 bases of the junction unmatched. Looked up from germline, CDR1 is SGHDT and CDR2 is YYEEEE. The CDR3 loop is CASSSQNPVAGEAYNEQFF. The CDR3, as DNA: TGTGCCAGCAGCTCCCAAAACCCAGTAGCGGGAGAAGCCTACAATGAGCAGTTCTTC.

This clone showed up just a few times. The V call is TRBV28, the J call TRBJ2-3; 7 bases line up with TRBD2. The CDR3 covers 15 residues. V was pared by 7 bases and J by 8 bases, with 15 bases of the junction left unmatched. The germline V gene encodes CDR1 MDHEN and CDR2 SYDVKM. CDR3 sequence: CASTPLAGEASTQYF. The CDR3 DNA reads TGTGCCAGCACCCCCCTCGCGGGGGAGGCGAGTACGCAGTATTTT.

This sequence joins TRBV11-2 and TRBJ2-2; 10 nucleotides line up with TRBD2. J gave up 1 base and V 5 bases, and 7 bases lay outside the gene matches. In germline, CDR1 is SGHAT, CDR2 FQNNGV. The CDR3 loop spans 17 amino acids. CDR3 DNA sequence: TGTGCCAGCAGCCCCCGGGCTAGCGGGAGGAACACCGGGGAGCTGTTTTTT. Its translation: CASSPRASGRNTGELFF. Drawing the rest from reference TRBV11-2 and TRBJ2-2, the complete variable domain is EAGVAQSPRYKIIEKRQSVAFWCNPISGHATLYWYQQILGQGPKLLIQFQNNGVVDDSQLPKDRFSAERLKGVDSTLKIQPAKLEDSAVYLCASSPRASGRNTGELFFGEGSRLTVL.

V is TRBV19 and J is TRBJ2-3, with D perhaps given as TRBD1 or TRBD2 (5 bases each). This CDR3 is 15 amino acids long. Germline V gene lookup returns CDR1 LNHDA and CDR2 SQIVND (reference sequence). With 5 bases removed from V and 2 bases from J, the gap between germline ends came to 14 bases. The CDR3 loop reads CASSSRDGFTDTQYF. CDR3 nucleotides: TGTGCCAGTAGTTCCCGGGACGGATTCACAGATACGCAGTATTTT.

The V call is TRBV5-4, the J call TRBJ2-6; 11 nucleotides match TRBD2. The CDR3 covers 17 residues. CDR1 SGHNT and CDR2 YYREEE come from the germline V gene (reference sequence). V was clipped by 4 bases and J by 0 bases; unmatched bases: 3. CDR3: CASSPTSGASGANVLTF. The CDR3 DNA is TGTGCCAGCAGCCCGACTAGCGGGGCCTCTGGGGCCAACGTCCTGACTTTC.

This clone was seen just once. This chain links TRBV30 with TRBJ2-5; 11 bases map to TRBD1. The J call may be mistaken, given a closer DNA end match to TRBJ2-7. Per the germline V gene, CDR1 is GTSNPN and CDR2 is SVGIG (reference sequence). The CDR3 extends over 12 amino acids. The CDR3 region is CAGRDRGTEQYF. Here the CDR3 DNA reads TGTGCCGGCCGGGACAGGGGGACCGAGCAGTACTTC.

Only one count was recorded for this clone. The V and J genes are TRBV15 and TRBJ2-7; 8 bases are a match to TRBD1. J gave up 5 bases and V 8 bases, and 8 bases lay outside the gene matches. Germline loops: CDR1 LNHNV, CDR2 YYDKDF (reference sequence). The CDR3 is 13 residues long. CDR3 sequence: CATGLQGVNEQYF. CDR3 DNA sequence: TGTGCCACCGGTCTACAGGGGGTCAACGAGCAGTACTTC.